Following are 5 T cell receptor beta chains from one sample sequenced in a study of CD8+CD57+ T cells in acquired aplastic anemia. Using genomic DNA as the template, TCR beta VDJ and CDR3 profiling was carried out. TCRdb re-called the reads with MiXCR, one entry per CDR3 protein. Here the sample spans some 200,000 distinct CDR3 sequences, about a third being singletons. The source material was sorted CD4+, CD8+, or CD8+CD57+ T cells (not recorded which) from PBMCs. The origin of the receptors is a human donor in good health, serving as a control.

This clonotype occurred a few times. It may be a read error: a sequence one base away is much more abundant. The J gene is TRBJ2-7, the V gene TRBV19; D not resolved. CDR3 length: 13 amino acids. V was cut by 5 bases and J by 6 bases, with 14 bases left in between. The germline CDR1 and CDR2 sequences are LNHDA and SQIVND (reference sequence). DNA for the CDR3: TGTGCCAGTAGTTCAATCTGGGTAGGCGAGCAGTACTTC. It codes for CASSSIWVGEQYF. The entire variable domain, with the rest obtained from reference TRBV19 and TRBJ2-7, is as follows: DGGITQSPKYLFRKEGQNVTLSCEQNLNHDAMYWYRQDPGQGLRLIYYSQIVNDFQKGDIAEGYSVSREKKESFPLTVTSAQKNPTAFYLCASSSIWVGEQYFGPGTRLTVT.

V is TRBV12-3 or TRBV12-4 and J is TRBJ2-1; perhaps TRBD2 as D (6 bases). CDR3 length equals 15 residues. V was pared by 4 bases and J by 0 bases, with 10 bases between. The CDR3 nucleotides are TGTGCCAGCAGTTATTTGGGGGGCTCCTACAATGAGCAGTTCTTC. Protein sequence: CASSYLGGSYNEQFF.

This clonotype showed up many times. This chain joins TRBV20-1 and TRBJ1-4; D is undetermined. The CDR3 totals 13 residues. CDR1 and CDR2 (germline): DFQATT, SNEGSKA (reference sequence). Trimming left V 5 bases short and J 5 bases short, with 12 bases between. In DNA, the CDR3 is TGCAGTGCTCGCGGGGAGACCAATGAAAAACTGTTTTTT. Amino acids: CSARGETNEKLFF.

A word on this clonotype: With a much larger clone just one base away, this may be a read error. CDR3 DNA: TGTGCCAGTAGTATATGGGGGACAGACGGAAGGTGTACGCAGTATTTT. Translation: CASSIWGTDGRCTQYF. V gene TRBV19 combines with J gene TRBJ2-3, with TRBD1 matching 7 bases. This CDR3 has 16 residues. CDR1 and CDR2 from the germline V gene are LNHDA and SQIVND (reference sequence). V was pared by 2 bases and J by 8 bases, with 13 bases of the junction left unmatched.

On this clonotype itself: One end of the junction is discordant with germline, which a read error may explain. The chain combines TRBV10-3 with TRBJ1-2, with TRBD1 as a possible D gene (5 bases). This CDR3 comprises 13 residues. Germline CDR1 ENHRY, CDR2 SYGVKD. The DNA of the CDR3 is TGTGCCAGCAGTGAGGACAATACCTATGGCTACACCTTC. Residues: CASSEDNTYGYTF.